This T cell receptor (beta chain) came from a study of cytomegalovirus exposure and HLA in healthy donors. About the study: Samples from HLA-typed donors yielded approximately 80 million unique TCRs in an early data release.

Vbeta (60) and Jbeta (13) primers were used in the PCR. Produced via immunoSEQ multiplex PCR; TCRdb's table is partial and in-frame only. The table lists approximately 150,000 clones, 55% to 75% of them singletons. CDR3 length: 15 residues. The ends lost 2 bases at V and 6 bases at J; junction bases unmatched: 8. Germline V CDR1 and CDR2: MNHEY, SMNVEV (reference sequence). The sample was PBMCs. The chain employs TRBV27 and TRBJ1-2; 8 bases map to TRBD1. The receptor was isolated from a woman between 55 and 75 years old in good health and CMV-seropositive. CDR3 amino acids: CASSLIPPGGNGYTF. CDR3 nucleotide sequence: TGTGCCAGCAGTTTAATCCCCCCAGGGGGCAATGGCTACACCTTC.